The 21 T cell receptor beta chains below come from one sample, sequenced in a study of blood T cells in healthy people across ages. It was with a sample-barcoded 5' primer and a J-beta primer mix that a second PCR of roughly 7 to 12 cycles was run. TCRdb re-called the 5' RACE reads with MiXCR, one entry per CDR3 protein. The profile shows hundreds of thousands of distinct CDR3 sequences, 20% to 30% of them singletons. In addition, the sample was reused for a study of T cells of mothers and their children.

The sample was blood. The source is a boy under 18 in good health.

The chain is built from TRBV6-1 and TRBJ2-4; D is uncertain. This CDR3 is 18 amino acids long. The germline V gene encodes CDR1 MNHNS and CDR2 SASEGT. Trimming cost V 3 bases and J 0 bases, with 18 bases left between them. The CDR3: CASSEQSKSLLAKNIQYF. The CDR3 region has the DNA TGTGCCAGCAGTGAGCAAAGCAAGTCACTGTTAGCCAAAAACATTCAGTACTTC.

This clonotype turned up a few times. This rearrangement joins TRBV5-1 to TRBJ2-4, with D unresolved. Germline CDR1 is SGHRS and CDR2 is YFSETQ. CDR3 length: 15 residues. Deletions cut 0 bases from V and 0 bases from J, with 7 bases between. CDR3 sequence: CASSLEALAKNIQYF. CDR3 in DNA: TGCGCCAGCAGCTTGGAAGCCTTAGCCAAAAACATTCAGTACTTC.

This sequence joins TRBV28 and TRBJ2-5; TRBD2 matches 11 bases. The length of the CDR3 is 15 residues. V trimming: 5 bases; J trimming: 5 bases; junction bases outside the gene matches: 7. CDR1 is MDHEN, CDR2 SYDVKM, per germline. The CDR3 protein is CASSVAGGPEETQYF. Written as DNA, the CDR3 is TGTGCCAGCAGTGTAGCGGGGGGGCCGGAGGAGACCCAGTACTTC.

The chain has TRBV12-3 or TRBV12-4 and TRBJ2-2; D call uncertain. V was trimmed by 5 bases and J by 0 bases, leaving 10 bases between them. This CDR3 spans 15 amino acids. CDR3 nucleotide sequence: TGTGCCAGCAGTCCCTCTAGAACGAACACCGGGGAGCTGTTTTTT. This translates into CASSPSRTNTGELFF.

This clonotype has more than one count but fewer than ten. V and J are TRBV5-1 and TRBJ2-7, with unresolved D. The V end lost 2 bases, the J end lost 6 bases, and 12 bases lay between the germline ends. The CDR3 has 13 amino acids. CDR1 and CDR2 from the germline V gene are SGHRS and YFSETQ. CDR3 sequence reads: CASSLSRPFEQYF. The DNA of the CDR3 is TGCGCCAGCAGCTTATCACGGCCTTTCGAGCAGTACTTC.

The table lists this clonotype with a few counts. The chain employs TRBV20-1 and TRBJ1-2, with TRBD1 matching over 8 bases. J was trimmed by 5 bases and V by 1 base; bases with no gene match: 9. CDR1 and CDR2 from the germline V gene are DFQATT and SNEGSKA (reference sequence). The CDR3 consists of 15 residues. The CDR3 reads CSARGHGQGKYGYTF. CDR3 bases: TGCAGTGCTAGAGGCCACGGACAGGGAAAGTATGGCTACACCTTC.

The CDR3: CSVGDGYHTF. For the CDR3, the DNA is TGCAGCGTTGGCGATGGTTACCACACCTTC. The gene calls are TRBV29-1 and TRBJ1-2; unclear D gene. Germline CDR1 SQVTM, CDR2 ANQGSEA. This CDR3 has 10 amino acids. V lost 4 bases to trimming and J lost 12 bases, with 12 bases between them.

The CDR3 nucleotides are TGTGCCAGCAGTTTCTCCGAGGTTGGTGAGCAGTACTTC. It specifies CASSFSEVGEQYF. The chain uses TRBV12-3 or TRBV12-4 and TRBJ2-7; D unclear. Trimming removed 3 bases from V and 7 bases from J, with 13 bases in between. The CDR3 contains 13 residues.

The V call is TRBV5-1, the J call TRBJ2-7; tentative D call: TRBD1 (5 bases). Trimming left V 0 bases short and J 5 bases short, with 9 bases between. The germline V gene has CDR1 SGHRS and CDR2 YFSETQ. The CDR3 contains 13 residues. CDR3 residues: CASSLGQKNEQYF. DNA of the CDR3: TGCGCCAGCAGCTTGGGACAGAAAAACGAGCAGTACTTC.

The chain links TRBV18 to TRBJ1-1, with D unclear. The V gene lost 5 bases and the J gene lost 6 bases, with 10 bases spanning the gap. Germline V gene data show CDR1 as KGHSH and CDR2 as LQKENI. This CDR3 region has 12 residues. CDR3 sequence: CASSTYTSEAFF. DNA for the CDR3: TGTGCCAGCTCAACTTACACCTCTGAAGCTTTCTTT.

This clonotype showed up just a few times. This chain joins TRBV7-9 and TRBJ2-1; TRBD2 aligns across 13 bases. V shed 1 base and J 10 bases; nucleotides not matched to a gene: 4. The CDR3 has 15 amino acids. Germline V gene data show CDR1 as SEHNR and CDR2 as FQNEAQ (reference sequence). Written as DNA, the CDR3 is TGTGCCAGCAGCTTAGGGACTAGCGGGGGTCGGGAGCAGTTCTTC. It is translated as CASSLGTSGGREQFF.

The chain is built from TRBV6-5 and TRBJ2-3; 11 positions match TRBD2. Looked up from germline, CDR1 is MNHEY and CDR2 is SVGAGI. The CDR3 has 15 residues. V lost 6 bases to trimming and J lost 2 bases; unmatched junction nucleotides: 4. CDR3 loop: CASRLAGALTDTQYF. CDR3 nucleotide sequence: TGTGCCAGCAGACTAGCGGGGGCGCTCACAGATACGCAGTATTTT.

The chain is built from TRBV2 and TRBJ2-7; D is undetermined. The CDR3 loop spans 11 amino acids. Trimming stripped 7 bases from V and 7 bases from J, with 11 bases between. Germline CDR1 reads SNHLY; CDR2 reads FYNNEI. CDR3 sequence: CASTGRLEQYF. Written as DNA, the CDR3 is TGTGCCAGCACGGGCAGGCTGGAGCAGTACTTC.

Points on this clonotype: The junction differs from germline at one of its ends, possibly a read error. V usage is TRBV4-1 and J usage is TRBJ2-1; 10 bases are a match to TRBD2. The CDR3 spans 17 residues. In germline, CDR1 is MGHRA, CDR2 YSYEKL. CDR3 DNA sequence: TGCGCCAGCAGCCGAGGACTAGCGGCTAGCTCCTACAATGAGGAGTTCTTC. Its protein is CASSRGLAASSYNEEFF.

This clonotype was observed a few times. The V call is TRBV15, the J call TRBJ2-3; 8 bases agree with TRBD1. Germline-derived CDR1 and CDR2 are LNHNV and YYDKDF (reference sequence). The trim removed 5 bases at V and 3 bases at J, leaving 7 bases unmatched. CDR3 length: 15 amino acids. The CDR3 DNA reads TGTGCCACCAGCTTGGAGGGACAGGTAACAGATACGCAGTATTTT. Translation gives CATSLEGQVTDTQYF.

The table lists this clonotype with a few counts. The genes are TRBV6-2 or TRBV6-3 and TRBJ1-2; unclear D gene. The CDR3 extends over 16 amino acids. Trimming shortened V by 2 bases and J by 3 bases, and 16 bases separated the two germline ends. Germline CDR1 MNHEY, CDR2 SVGEGT. CDR3 protein: CASSYGETFVDYGYTF. The CDR3, as DNA: TGTGCCAGCAGTTACGGAGAGACGTTCGTCGACTATGGCTACACCTTC.

The table lists this clonotype with a count of one. The chain employs TRBV6-2 or TRBV6-3 and TRBJ2-2, with 10 bases fitting TRBD2. CDR3 length: 19 amino acids. CDR1 is MNHEY, CDR2 SVGEGT, per germline. J was trimmed by 0 bases and V by 4 bases; bases with no gene match: 11. CDR3 sequence reads: CASSFPTSGDIPNTGELFF. The CDR3 nucleotides are TGTGCCAGCAGTTTCCCCACTAGCGGGGACATCCCGAACACCGGGGAGCTGTTTTTT.

This clonotype was seen a few times. The gene calls are TRBV29-1 and TRBJ2-7; no reliable D call. Trimming removed 4 bases from V and 3 bases from J, with 10 bases in between. This CDR3 spans 12 amino acids. Germline CDR1 reads SQVTM; CDR2 reads ANQGSEA. The CDR3 loop reads CSVGVRGYEQYF. The CDR3 region has the DNA TGCAGCGTTGGGGTCAGAGGCTACGAGCAGTACTTC.

The rearrangement uses TRBV5-1 and TRBJ1-1; D not certain. The CDR3 consists of 14 residues. The V gene lost 3 bases and the J gene lost 0 bases, with 9 bases spanning the gap. CDR1 SGHRS and CDR2 YFSETQ come from the germline V gene. Here the CDR3 DNA reads TGCGCCAGCAGCTCGCTACTATTGAACACTGAAGCTTTCTTT. Translating it yields CASSSLLLNTEAFF.

The chain joins TRBV10-2 to TRBJ2-3; TRBD2 matches at 7 bases. The ends lost 8 bases at V and 0 bases at J; junction bases unmatched: 23. The CDR3 runs to 20 residues. Germline assignment: CDR1 WSHSY and CDR2 SAAADI. CDR3 in DNA: TGCGCCAGCGCCCCCCGACTAGCAGATCCGTACCTGATTAGCACAGATACGCAGTATTTT. Encoded protein: CASAPRLADPYLISTDTQYF.

The chain joins TRBV5-5 to TRBJ2-1; D is undetermined. With the DNA end fitting TRBJ2-7 better, the J assignment may be wrong. The CDR3 extends over 14 amino acids. CDR1 is SGHKS, CDR2 YYEKEE, per germline (reference sequence). This CDR3 reads CASSFLVNAYEQYF. CDR3 DNA: TGTGCCAGCAGCTTTCTAGTGAACGCCTACGAGCAGTACTTC.